A single sample gave rise to the 9 T cell receptor beta chains below, sequenced in a study of T cell responses to AZD1222 COVID-19 vaccine. Assay: immunoSEQ multiplex PCR; the TCRdb copy retains only in-frame clones and omits some. The profile shows some 100,000 clones, roughly 86% of them singletons. Sequenced material: peripheral blood, taken 28 days after the second AZD1222 dose. Receptors originate from an adult who received the AZD1222 COVID-19 vaccine.

The chain is built from TRBV5-4 and TRBJ2-3; possible D gene TRBD1, 6 bases. This CDR3 comprises 15 residues. Looked up from germline, CDR1 is SGHNT and CDR2 is YYREEE (reference sequence). Between the trimmed V and J ends, which lost 3 bases and 2 bases, there was a span of 13 bases. CDR3 amino acids: CASSSPGQSTDTQYF. The CDR3 bases are TGTGCCAGCAGCTCACCGGGACAATCCACAGATACGCAGTATTTT.

The genes are TRBV28 and TRBJ1-6; no firm D call. Germline CDR1 is MDHEN and CDR2 is SYDVKM. Trimming removed 5 bases at V and 7 bases at J, with 15 bases between. CDR3 length equals 15 residues. The DNA of the CDR3 is TGTGCCAGCAGTGGTCGCCCAGGTGGGAATTCACCCCTCCACTTT. It codes for CASSGRPGGNSPLHF.

This rearrangement joins TRBV5-1 to TRBJ2-2; D uncertain. Germline loops: CDR1 SGHRS, CDR2 YFSETQ. The ends were cut back, 1 base at V and 6 bases at J, with 16 bases in the middle. The CDR3 covers 16 residues. CDR3 bases: TGCGCCAGCAGCTTGTGGGATATTTCCATCCCCGGGGAGCTGTTTTTT. Amino acids: CASSLWDISIPGELFF.

The chain employs TRBV30 and TRBJ1-1; D gene unclear. There are 13 residues in the CDR3. Trimming cost V 4 bases and J 5 bases, with 14 bases left between them. Germline V gene sequence: CDR1 GTSNPN, CDR2 SVGIG (reference sequence). CDR3 DNA: TGTGCCTGGACCCGGATCGGCGGGACTGAAGCTTTCTTT. Amino acid sequence: CAWTRIGGTEAFF.

This clone was seen once. The V call is TRBV7-9, the J call TRBJ1-5; possible D gene TRBD1, 6 bases. V was pared by 6 bases and J by 2 bases, with 11 bases between. The CDR3 runs to 14 residues. Germline lookup yields CDR1 SEHNR and CDR2 FQNEAQ (reference sequence). Here the CDR3 DNA reads TGTGCCAGCAGGGCACAGGGTGGCAATCAGCCCCAGCATTTT. It yields the protein CASRAQGGNQPQHF.

The J gene is TRBJ1-2, the V gene TRBV12-3 or TRBV12-4; no clear D. Trimming stripped 3 bases from V and 6 bases from J, with 8 bases between. The CDR3 has 12 residues. The CDR3 region is CASSFHVDGYTF. In DNA, the CDR3 is TGTGCCAGCAGTTTTCATGTAGATGGCTACACCTTC.

The V and J genes are TRBV5-4 and TRBJ2-5; TRBD2 aligns across 11 bases. The ends lost 4 bases at V and 7 bases at J; junction bases unmatched: 9. The germline V gene encodes CDR1 SGHNT and CDR2 YYREEE (reference sequence). CDR3 size: 15 residues. CDR3 in DNA: TGTGCCAGCAGCCCAACTAGCGGGAGAATTCGGACCCAGTACTTC. This sequence encodes CASSPTSGRIRTQYF.

This clone showed up just a few times. This chain connects TRBV27 to TRBJ2-1; TRBD2 matches 7 bases. V lost 5 bases, J lost 2 bases, and 6 bases stayed unmatched. This CDR3 spans 15 amino acids. Per germline, CDR1 MNHEY and CDR2 SMNVEV (reference sequence). Here the CDR3 DNA reads TGTGCCAGCAGTAATAGCGGGCCGGCCTACAATGAGCAGTTCTTC. Amino acids: CASSNSGPAYNEQFF.

Turning to this clone: Additional DNA sequences in this sample encode the identical CDR3. The rearrangement links TRBV12-3 or TRBV12-4 to TRBJ1-3, with D hard to call. Trimming shortened V by 6 bases and J by 0 bases, and 6 bases separated the two germline ends. CDR3 length: 13 residues. The CDR3 reads CASRASSGNTIYF. CDR3 in DNA: TGTGCCAGCAGGGCGAGCTCTGGAAACACCATATATTTT.